One sample yielded the 28 T cell receptor beta chains listed below, sequenced in a study of monozygotic twins with inflammatory bowel disease. Reprocessing the 5' RACE reads, TCRdb reports a single entry for every CDR3 protein and omits DNA. The record lists around 450,000 distinct CDR3 sequences, of which the ten most abundant hold 2% to 3%. The source material was blood. These receptors were taken from a human donor with ulcerative colitis or Crohn's disease, or a healthy co-twin of an affected twin (not recorded which).

This CDR3 is CASSLTAHDRGYGYTF. V gene TRBV7-6 combines with J gene TRBJ1-2; TCRdb gives TRBD1 as the D gene, but with no DNA this cannot be confirmed. Germline V gives CDR1 SGHVS, CDR2 FNYEAQ. The CDR3 has 16 residues.

This rearrangement joins TRBV12-3 or TRBV12-4 to TRBJ2-2; no DNA is available, so the TRBD1 call from TCRdb remains unchecked. This CDR3 region has 16 residues. The CDR3 region is CASSLQAGGGAGELFF.

This rearrangement joins TRBV5-1 to TRBJ1-1; lacking DNA, the TRBD1 call made by TCRdb goes unchecked. The CDR3 has 15 residues. Germline assignment: CDR1 SGHRS and CDR2 YFSETQ. The CDR3 loop is CASSLDPGKNTEAFF.

The chain has TRBV15 and TRBJ1-3; TCRdb's D call, TRBD1, is unchecked because there is no DNA. The V gene's germline CDR1 is LNHNV and CDR2 YYDKDF (reference sequence). The CDR3 totals 17 residues. CDR3 sequence reads: CATSRVRGQSSGNTIYF.

This chain links TRBV7-9 with TRBJ2-7; without DNA, the TCRdb call of TRBD1 cannot be checked. This CDR3 has 15 residues. The V gene's germline CDR1 is SEHNR and CDR2 FQNEAQ (reference sequence). The CDR3 region is CASSLRQGETYEQYF.

This chain connects TRBV13 to TRBJ2-2; TCRdb outputs TRBD1, but without DNA this stays unchecked. This CDR3 region has 17 residues. Germline CDR1 reads PRHDT; CDR2 reads FYEKMQ (reference sequence). CDR3 region: CASSLGQGDRGSGELFF.

This chain joins TRBV6-5 and TRBJ2-3; without DNA, the TCRdb call of TRBD1 cannot be checked. This CDR3 has 14 amino acids. From germline, CDR1 is MNHEY and CDR2 SVGAGI. The CDR3 loop reads CASSYDRITDTQYF.

The chain carries TRBV19 and TRBJ1-2; TCRdb selects TRBD1, and the lack of DNA leaves this call unchecked. The germline gives CDR1 LNHDA, CDR2 SQIVND (reference sequence). This CDR3 spans 15 amino acids. CDR3 sequence reads: CASTQQGALSYGYTF.

V usage is TRBV7-2 and J usage is TRBJ2-5; TCRdb outputs TRBD1, but without DNA this stays unchecked. Per the germline V gene, CDR1 is SGHTA and CDR2 is FQGNSA. This CDR3 is 13 amino acids long. The CDR3 spells CASSYNREETQYF. The complete variable domain, with remaining parts taken from reference TRBV7-2 and TRBJ2-5, reads GAGVSQSPSNKVTEKGKDVELRCDPISGHTALYWYRQSLGQGLEFLIYFQGNSAPDKSGLPSDRFSAERTGGSVSTLTIQRTQQEDSAVYLCASSYNREETQYFGPGTRLLVL.

The rearrangement joins TRBV5-1 to TRBJ2-7; TCRdb's D call of TRBD2 is untestable without DNA. This CDR3 is built from 14 residues. Germline V CDR1 and CDR2: SGHRS, YFSETQ. CDR3 sequence reads: CASSSALAMDEQYF.

This chain connects TRBV5-6 to TRBJ1-5; TCRdb reports TRBD1, a call that lacks DNA to check it against. Germline values: CDR1 SGHDT, CDR2 YYEEEE. This CDR3 has 15 amino acids. The CDR3 spells CASSLSREAGQPQHF.

The rearrangement joins TRBV20-1 to TRBJ1-1. The CDR3 has 13 amino acids. The V gene's germline CDR1 is DFQATT and CDR2 SNEGSKA (reference sequence). The chain's CDR3 is CSAPKGPNTEAFF.

The CDR3: CASSQEGMIDTQYF. V is TRBV4-1 and J is TRBJ2-3. Germline CDR1 reads MGHRA; CDR2 reads YSYEKL. This CDR3 is built from 14 residues.

The rearrangement links TRBV7-9 to TRBJ2-3; TCRdb's D call, TRBD2, is unchecked because there is no DNA. Per germline, CDR1 SEHNR and CDR2 FQNEAQ (reference sequence). This CDR3 region has 16 residues. The CDR3 loop is CASSVTSGSGTDTQYF. The variable domain in full, with the rest retrieved from reference TRBV7-9 and TRBJ2-3, is DTGVSQNPRHKITKRGQNVTFRCDPISEHNRLYWYRQTLGQGPEFLTYFQNEAQLEKSRLLSDRFSAERPKGSFSTLEIQRTEQGDSAMYLCASSVTSGSGTDTQYFGPGTRLTVL.

The chain links TRBV29-1 to TRBJ1-1; TCRdb indicates TRBD1, and absent DNA this call remains unverified. Germline assignment: CDR1 SQVTM and CDR2 ANQGSEA. The CDR3 runs to 13 residues. The CDR3 protein is CSVGGRDVTEAFF.

The gene calls are TRBV5-4 and TRBJ2-1; TCRdb picks TRBD1, but there is no DNA to check that call. Germline assignment: CDR1 SGHNT and CDR2 YYREEE (reference sequence). CDR3 length: 17 residues. This CDR3 reads CASRENEGAGRFNEQFF.

The chain is built from TRBV5-1 and TRBJ2-5; the TRBD1 assignment by TCRdb is unverifiable without DNA. Germline loops: CDR1 SGHRS, CDR2 YFSETQ. The CDR3 has 14 residues. The CDR3 is CASGISGEGETQYF.

The chain uses TRBV14 and TRBJ1-4; TCRdb indicates TRBD1, and absent DNA this call remains unverified. The CDR3 has 13 amino acids. Germline CDR1 SGHDN, CDR2 FVKESK. The CDR3: CASTAGNNEKLFF.

This chain uses TRBV27 with TRBJ2-2; TCRdb indicates TRBD1, and absent DNA this call remains unverified. The length of the CDR3 is 19 residues. The germline V gene has CDR1 MNHEY and CDR2 SMNVEV (reference sequence). CDR3 loop: CASSLSSALTGSGAGELFF.

The gene calls are TRBV7-8 and TRBJ2-7; TCRdb's assignment of TRBD1 cannot be checked, as there is no DNA. This CDR3 has 14 amino acids. Germline V gives CDR1 SGHVS, CDR2 FQNEAQ. Here the CDR3 reads CASRPGQGAVEQYF.

The V gene is TRBV13, the J gene TRBJ1-5. This CDR3 spans 15 amino acids. Per the germline V gene, CDR1 is PRHDT and CDR2 is FYEKMQ (reference sequence). The CDR3 loop reads CASSPKGGRNQPQHF.

This sequence joins TRBV6-1 and TRBJ1-2; as DNA is missing, the TRBD1 call by TCRdb cannot be tested. Germline V gene lookup returns CDR1 MNHNS and CDR2 SASEGT. The CDR3 length is 12 residues. The CDR3 protein is CASSDRVGGYTF.

V and J are TRBV5-6 and TRBJ1-5. The CDR3 extends over 15 amino acids. Germline loops: CDR1 SGHDT, CDR2 YYEEEE. The CDR3 reads CASSSREFSNQPQHF.

The chain employs TRBV6-4 and TRBJ2-1; as DNA is missing, the TRBD2 call by TCRdb cannot be tested. The CDR3 is made up of 15 amino acids. Germline CDR1 is MRHNA and CDR2 is SNTAGT. The CDR3 reads CASSARTSPNNEQFF.

CDR3 sequence reads: CASSQYRNEQFF. The gene calls are TRBV7-9 and TRBJ2-1; TCRdb reports TRBD1, a call that lacks DNA to check it against. The CDR3 covers 12 residues. Germline V CDR1 and CDR2: SEHNR, FQNEAQ (reference sequence).

CDR3 residues: CASTRGQGRDEQYF. This rearrangement joins TRBV12-3 or TRBV12-4 to TRBJ2-7; the D gene TCRdb calls, TRBD1, cannot be checked with no DNA. CDR3 size: 14 residues.

This chain uses TRBV19 with TRBJ1-1; TCRdb names TRBD1, which stays unverified in the absence of DNA. The V gene's germline CDR1 is LNHDA and CDR2 SQIVND (reference sequence). The length of the CDR3 is 13 residues. The CDR3 region is CASSLGRWREAFF.

The chain links TRBV2 to TRBJ2-1. Germline values: CDR1 SNHLY, CDR2 FYNNEI. This CDR3 region has 12 residues. The CDR3 sequence is CASTPAYNEQFF.